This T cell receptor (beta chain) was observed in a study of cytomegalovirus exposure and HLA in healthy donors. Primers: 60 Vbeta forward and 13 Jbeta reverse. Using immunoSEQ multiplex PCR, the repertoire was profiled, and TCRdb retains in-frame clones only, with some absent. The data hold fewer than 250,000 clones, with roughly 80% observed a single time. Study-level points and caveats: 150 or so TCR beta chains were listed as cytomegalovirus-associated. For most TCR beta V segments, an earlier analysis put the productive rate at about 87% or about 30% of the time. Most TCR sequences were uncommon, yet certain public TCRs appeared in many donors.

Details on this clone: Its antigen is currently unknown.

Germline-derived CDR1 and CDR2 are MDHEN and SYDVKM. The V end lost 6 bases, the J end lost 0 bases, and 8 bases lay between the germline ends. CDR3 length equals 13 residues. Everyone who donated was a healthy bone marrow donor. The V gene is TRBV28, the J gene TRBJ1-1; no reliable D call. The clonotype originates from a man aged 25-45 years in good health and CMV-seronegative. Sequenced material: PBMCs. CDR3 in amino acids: CASRSPLNTEAFF. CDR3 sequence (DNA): TGTGCCAGCAGATCCCCGTTGAACACTGAAGCTTTCTTT.